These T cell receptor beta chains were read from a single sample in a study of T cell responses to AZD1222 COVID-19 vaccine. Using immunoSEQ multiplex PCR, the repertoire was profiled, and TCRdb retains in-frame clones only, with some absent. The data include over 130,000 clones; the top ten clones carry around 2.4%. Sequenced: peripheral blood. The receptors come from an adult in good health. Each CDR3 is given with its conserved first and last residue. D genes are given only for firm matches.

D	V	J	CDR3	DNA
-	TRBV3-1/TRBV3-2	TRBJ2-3	CASSQDFAGGYTDTQYF	TGTGCCAGCAGCCAAGATTTCGCGGGTGGGTATACAGATACGCAGTATTTT
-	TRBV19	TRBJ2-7	CASGNLQTRGEQYF	TGTGCCAGCGGCAACCTCCAGACTAGGGGCGAGCAGTACTTC
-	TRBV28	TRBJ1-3	CASSSVRRSGNTIYF	TGTGCCAGCAGTTCGGTTCGGCGCTCTGGAAACACCATATATTTT
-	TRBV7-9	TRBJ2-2	CASSLVGSRTGELFF	TGTGCCAGCAGCCTAGTGGGTTCCAGGACCGGGGAGCTGTTTTTT
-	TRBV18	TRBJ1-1	CASSPHEGNTEAFF	TGTGCCAGCTCACCACACGAGGGGAACACTGAAGCTTTCTTT
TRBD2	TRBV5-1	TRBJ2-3	CASSREGDVVTDTQYF	TGCGCCAGCAGCCGGGAGGGGGACGTGGTGACAGATACGCAGTATTTT
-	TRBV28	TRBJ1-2	CASSSPPYGYTF	TGTGCCAGCAGTTCCCCCCCATATGGCTACACCTTC
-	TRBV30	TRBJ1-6	CAGQRDFNNSPLHF	TGTGCCGGACAACGGGACTTTAATAATTCACCCCTCCACTTT
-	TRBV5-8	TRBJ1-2	CASSPDGRINYGYTF	TGTGCCAGCAGCCCGGACGGGCGGATAAACTATGGCTACACCTTC
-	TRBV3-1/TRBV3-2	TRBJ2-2	CASSLFGGNTGELFF	TGTGCCAGCAGCCTATTTGGGGGCAACACCGGGGAGCTGTTTTTT
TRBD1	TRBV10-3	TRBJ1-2	CAISDPGTGDGYTF	TGTGCCATCAGTGACCCTGGGACAGGGGATGGCTACACCTTC
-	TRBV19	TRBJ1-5	CASSISRGPGQPQHF	TGTGCCAGTAGTATTTCGAGGGGTCCAGGGCAGCCCCAGCATTTT
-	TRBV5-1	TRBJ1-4	CASSLLGATNEKLFF	TGCGCCAGCAGCTTGCTAGGTGCAACTAATGAAAAACTGTTTTTT
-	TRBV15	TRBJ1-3	CATSRALTGNTIYF	TGTGCCACCAGCAGAGCACTAACTGGAAACACCATATATTTT
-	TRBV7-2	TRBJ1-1	CASSLSGGGTEAFF	TGTGCCAGCAGCTTATCGGGTGGGGGCACTGAAGCTTTCTTT
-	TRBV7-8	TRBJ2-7	CASSLYLDSSYEQYF	TGTGCCAGCAGCTTATACCTAGATTCGTCCTACGAGCAGTACTTC
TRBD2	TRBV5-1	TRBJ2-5	CASSLEASGAQETQYF	TGCGCCAGCAGCTTGGAGGCTAGCGGGGCTCAAGAGACCCAGTACTTC
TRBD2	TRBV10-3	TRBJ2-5	CAISAAGGLETQYF	TGTGCCATCAGTGCAGCGGGGGGGCTGGAGACCCAGTACTTC
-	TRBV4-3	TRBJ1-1	CASSQEVNRNTEAFF	TGCGCCAGCAGCCAAGAAGTCAACAGGAACACTGAAGCTTTCTTT
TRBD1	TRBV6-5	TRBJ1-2	CASGPRGLSYGYTF	TGTGCCAGCGGACCCAGGGGGCTGAGCTATGGCTACACCTTC
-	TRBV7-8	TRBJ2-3	CASSPSLAESTLWDLTSTDTQYF	TGTGCCAGCAGCCCCAGCCTGGCAGAGTCGACTCTGTGGGATCTGACTAGCACAGATACGCAGTATTTT
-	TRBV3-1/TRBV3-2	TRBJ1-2	CASSHEAGGYGYTF	TGTGCCAGCAGCCACGAGGCAGGTGGCTATGGCTACACCTTC
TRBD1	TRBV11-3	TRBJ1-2	CASSGTGGYGYTF	TGTGCCAGCTCCGGGACAGGGGGCTATGGCTACACCTTC
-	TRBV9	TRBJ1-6	CASSEGQGGLYNSPLHF	TGTGCCAGCAGCGAGGGGCAGGGAGGGCTCTATAATTCACCCCTCCACTTT
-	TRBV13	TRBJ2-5	CASLRGSLRQETQYF	TGTGCCAGCCTCCGGGGGAGCTTGAGACAAGAGACCCAGTACTTC
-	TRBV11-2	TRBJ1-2	CASSTGRGGYTF	TGTGCCAGCAGCACCGGGAGGGGAGGCTACACCTTC
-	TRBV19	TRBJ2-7	CASTNRGGSDEQYF	TGTGCCAGTACCAACCGGGGAGGTTCTGACGAGCAGTACTTC
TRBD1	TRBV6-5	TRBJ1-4	CASRWTGENEKLFF	TGTGCCAGCCGCTGGACAGGGGAAAATGAAAAACTGTTTTTT
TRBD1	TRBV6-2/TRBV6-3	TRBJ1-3	CASSRPTGAANTIYF	TGTGCCAGCAGTCGGCCAACAGGGGCCGCGAACACCATATATTTT
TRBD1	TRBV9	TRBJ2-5	CASSLSGQKETQYF	TGTGCCAGCAGCCTCTCGGGACAGAAAGAGACCCAGTACTTC
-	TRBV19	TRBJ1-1	CASSIEGQTEAFF	TGTGCCAGTAGTATAGAGGGCCAAACCGAAGCTTTCTTT
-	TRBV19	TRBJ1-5	CASNMGRSSNQPQHF	TGTGCCAGTAATATGGGCAGGTCGAGCAATCAGCCCCAGCATTTT
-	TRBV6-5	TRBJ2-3	CASTEHRNTDTQYF	TGTGCCAGCACCGAACACCGGAACACAGATACGCAGTATTTT
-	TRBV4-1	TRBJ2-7	CASSHIGDYEQYF	TGCGCCAGCAGTCACATCGGCGACTACGAGCAGTACTTC
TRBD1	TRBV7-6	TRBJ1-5	CASSSGGQGNQPQHF	TGTGCCAGCAGCTCGGGAGGACAGGGGAATCAGCCCCAGCATTTT
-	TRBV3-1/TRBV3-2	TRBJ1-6	CASSQGTSNSPLHF	TGTGCCAGCAGCCAAGGGACAAGTAATTCACCCCTCCACTTT
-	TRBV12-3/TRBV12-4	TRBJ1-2	CASSWTEGYGYTF	TGTGCCAGCAGTTGGACAGAAGGCTATGGCTACACCTTC
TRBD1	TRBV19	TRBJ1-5	CASRQTGAGNQPQHF	TGTGCCAGTAGGCAAACAGGGGCCGGCAATCAGCCCCAGCATTTT
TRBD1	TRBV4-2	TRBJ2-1	CASSQLTAGTDETDEQFF	TGTGCCAGCAGCCAGTTAACTGCCGGGACAGACGAGACGGATGAGCAGTTCTTC
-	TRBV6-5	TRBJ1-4	CASSYRIQAEREKLFF	TGTGCCAGCAGTTATCGGATACAGGCAGAAAGGGAAAAACTGTTTTTT
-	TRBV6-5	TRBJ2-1	CASTLGGGPYGEQFF	TGTGCCAGCACCCTAGGAGGGGGCCCATACGGTGAGCAGTTCTTC
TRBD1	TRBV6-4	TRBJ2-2	CASQRTGEAGELFF	TGTGCCAGCCAAAGGACAGGGGAGGCCGGGGAGCTGTTTTTT
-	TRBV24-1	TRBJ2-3	CATSDPKGVGTDTQYF	TGTGCCACCAGTGATCCGAAGGGGGTAGGCACAGATACACAGTATTTT